This is a list of T cell receptor beta chains from one sample in a study. Each CDR3 protein gets one entry after TCRdb re-called the 5' RACE reads with MiXCR. The table lists some 5,500 distinct CDR3 sequences, 52% of them singletons. Sequences were obtained from memory CD4+ T cells sorted from blood. These TCRs come from a female donor with breast cancer. The CDR3 runs from the conserved cysteine through the conserved F or W. D genes are given only for firm matches. Clone size appears in some rows only: once, few, many, or a class for an expanded clone.

d_call j_call v_call clone_size cdr3_aa cdr3_nt
TRBD2 TRBJ2-6 TRBV10-3 NA CAIRGTTSGANVLTF TGTGCCATCAGGGGGACTACTTCTGGGGCCAACGTCCTGACTTTC
NA TRBJ2-3 TRBV4-2 NA CASSQDWTVAGSTDTQYF TGTGCCAGCAGCCAAGATTGGACGGTGGCGGGGAGCACAGATACGCAGTATTTT
NA TRBJ2-7 TRBV20-1 few CSARDGGSGLSEQYF TGCAGTGCTAGAGATGGGGGGTCCGGCCTCTCCGAGCAGTACTTC
NA TRBJ2-7 TRBV6-1 NA CASKVLPDSYEQYF TGTGCCAGCAAGGTGCTCCCGGACTCCTACGAGCAGTACTTC
NA TRBJ1-1 TRBV6-5 NA CASSRAGEAFF TGTGCCAGCAGTCGGGCAGGAGAAGCTTTCTTT
TRBD2 TRBJ2-3 TRBV20-1 NA CSARDLREVTDTQYF TGCAGTGCTAGAGATCTCCGGGAGGTCACAGATACGCAGTATTTT
NA TRBJ1-3 TRBV12-3/TRBV12-4 once CASSPRIRGYTIYF TGTGCCAGCAGCCCTCGCATAAGGGGATACACCATATATTTT
NA TRBJ2-3 TRBV20-1 NA CSASGTAATDTQYF TGCAGTGCTAGCGGGACTGCAGCCACAGATACGCAGTATTTT
NA TRBJ1-5 TRBV6-5 NA CASSYSADSNQPQHF TGTGCCAGCAGTTACTCGGCAGATAGCAATCAGCCCCAGCATTTT
NA TRBJ2-7 TRBV13 few CASTRHTDYEQYF TGTGCCAGCACCCGGCACACCGATTACGAGCAGTACTTC
NA TRBJ2-3 TRBV5-1 NA CASSIVSLEDTQYF TGCGCCAGCAGCATCGTATCCCTAGAAGATACGCAGTATTTT
NA TRBJ2-7 TRBV28 NA CASNLGQSYEQYF TGTGCCAGCAACCTCGGACAGAGTTACGAGCAGTACTTC
NA TRBJ1-1 TRBV3-1 NA CASSFDEDTEAFF TGTGCCAGCAGCTTCGATGAGGACACTGAAGCTTTCTTT
NA TRBJ1-2 TRBV5-2 NA CASDTGVSDNYGYTF TGTGCCAGCGATACAGGGGTCTCTGATAACTATGGCTACACCTTC
NA TRBJ1-1 TRBV18 NA CASSPPQGGDRAFF TGTGCCAGCTCACCACCGCAGGGAGGTGATCGAGCTTTCTTT
NA TRBJ1-1 TRBV6-6 NA CASSKTGSSGLDTEAFF TGTGCCAGCAGCAAGACAGGTTCGAGCGGGTTGGACACTGAAGCTTTCTTT
TRBD1 TRBJ1-2 TRBV18 NA CASSQDRGYNYGYTF TGTGCCAGCTCACAGGACAGGGGATACAACTATGGCTACACCTTC
NA TRBJ1-2 TRBV5-1 NA CASSPKTRAHGYTF TGCGCCAGCAGCCCCAAGACCCGCGCTCATGGCTACACCTTC
TRBD1 TRBJ1-6 TRBV5-5 few CASSPLTGGETSLHF TGTGCCAGCAGCCCGCTCACAGGGGGCGAGACATCCCTCCACTTT
TRBD2 TRBJ2-1 TRBV28 few CASSSGTSGRFLYNEQFF TGTGCCAGCAGTTCTGGGACTAGCGGGAGGTTTCTTTACAATGAGCAGTTCTTC
NA TRBJ2-5 TRBV20-1 NA CSARVSLRETQYF TGCAGTGCTAGGGTTAGCTTGAGGGAGACCCAGTACTTC
NA TRBJ1-5 TRBV19 NA CASSPVGHGGDQPQHF TGTGCCAGTAGCCCCGTGGGGCATGGCGGAGATCAGCCCCAGCATTTT
NA TRBJ1-2 TRBV5-1 NA CASSLDTNYGYTF TGCGCCAGCAGCTTGGACACTAACTATGGCTACACCTTC
TRBD2 TRBJ2-1 TRBV20-1 NA CSAQGLAGLVPLNEQFF TGCAGTGCCCAGGGACTAGCGGGACTAGTACCCCTTAATGAGCAGTTCTTC
TRBD1 TRBJ1-2 TRBV13 few CASSSGQENYGYTF TGTGCCAGCAGCTCGGGACAGGAGAACTATGGCTACACCTTC
NA TRBJ2-6 TRBV6-1 few CASSRRQGSGANVLTF TGTGCCAGCAGTCGCCGGCAGGGGTCTGGGGCCAACGTCCTGACTTTC
NA TRBJ2-6 TRBV5-6 few CASSRAGANVLTF TGTGCCAGCAGTAGGGCTGGGGCCAACGTCCTGACTTTC
TRBD1 TRBJ2-7 TRBV12-5 few CASGKGQALEQYF TGTGCTAGTGGCAAAGGACAGGCCCTCGAGCAGTACTTC
NA TRBJ2-1 TRBV7-2 NA CASSLNSYNEQFF TGTGCCAGCAGCTTAAACTCCTACAATGAGCAGTTCTTC
TRBD2 TRBJ2-3 TRBV20-1 once CSAKAGVTDTQYF TGCAGTGCTAAAGCGGGGGTGACAGATACGCAGTATTTT
TRBD2 TRBJ2-3 TRBV20-1 NA CSARQREYEQYF TGCAGTGCTAGACAGCGGGAGTACGAGCAGTATTTT
NA TRBJ2-5 TRBV4-2 NA CASSPGGLQETQYF TGTGCCAGCAGCCCCGGGGGTCTCCAAGAGACCCAGTACTTC
TRBD2 TRBJ2-2 TRBV10-3 NA CAISPGTSAPRTGELFF TGTGCCATCAGTCCCGGGACTAGCGCCCCTAGGACCGGGGAGCTGTTTTTT
TRBD2 TRBJ2-1 TRBV6-8 once CASSYSGRACEQFF TGTGCCAGCAGTTACAGCGGGAGGGCCTGTGAGCAGTTCTTC
TRBD2 TRBJ2-5 TRBV12-3/TRBV12-4 large CASRKRGGETQYF TGTGCCAGCCGCAAGCGGGGCGGGGAGACCCAGTACTTC
NA TRBJ2-1 TRBV20-1 NA CSARSSGYNEQFF TGCAGTGCTCGGTCAAGTGGGTACAATGAGCAGTTCTTC
TRBD2 TRBJ2-1 TRBV20-1 NA CSARETSGRYNEQFF TGCAGTGCTAGAGAGACTAGCGGGAGGTACAATGAGCAGTTCTTC
TRBD1 TRBJ2-7 TRBV30 NA CAWTSGGYVQYF TGTGCCTGGACCTCAGGGGGCTACGTGCAGTACTTC